The next 18 T cell receptor beta chains were all read from a single sample in a study of OX40 agonist ivuxolimab in advanced cancers. Using immunoSEQ multiplex PCR, the repertoire was profiled, and TCRdb retains in-frame clones only, with some absent. The profile shows 60,000 to 85,000 clones, roughly 86% of them singletons. Sequencing used CD4+ or CD8+ T cells sorted from blood, obtained in a trial of the OX40 agonist ivuxolimab. These receptors were obtained from an adult with an advanced solid tumor such as melanoma, head and neck, liver or kidney cancer.

This clone has a single count. The chain has TRBV2 and TRBJ1-5, with D tentatively TRBD1 (5 bases). This CDR3 comprises 14 residues. Trimming shortened V by 8 bases and J by 5 bases, and 16 bases separated the two germline ends. Germline V gene lookup returns CDR1 SNHLY and CDR2 FYNNEI. The chain's CDR3 is CASRGSSQDQPQHF. The CDR3 region has the DNA TGTGCCAGCCGGGGCAGCAGTCAGGATCAGCCCCAGCATTTT.

The V and J genes are TRBV6-1 and TRBJ1-6, with TRBD1 as a possible D gene (6 bases). The CDR3 sequence is 12 residues long. Germline lookup yields CDR1 MNHNS and CDR2 SASEGT. The V gene lost 11 bases and the J gene lost 10 bases, with 15 bases spanning the gap. CDR3 DNA sequence: TGTGCCCTACGAGGGGGGGGATCACCCCTCCACTTT. Encoded protein: CALRGGGSPLHF.

The chain couples TRBV28 to TRBJ2-2, with D unclear. Between the trimmed V and J ends, which lost 3 bases and 5 bases, there was a span of 4 bases. Germline lookup yields CDR1 MDHEN and CDR2 SYDVKM. The CDR3 spans 12 residues. CDR3 in DNA: TGTGCCAGCAGTTTGACAACCGGGGAGCTGTTTTTT. It is translated as CASSLTTGELFF.

The chain couples TRBV7-9 to TRBJ1-2; D perhaps matches TRBD1 (5 bases). Trimming stripped 0 bases from V and 8 bases from J, with 10 bases between. From germline, CDR1 is SEHNR and CDR2 FQNEAQ (reference sequence). There are 13 residues in the CDR3. The CDR3 region is CASSLAAGYGYTF. The CDR3 bases are TGTGCCAGCAGCTTAGCGGCAGGGTACGGCTACACCTTC.

This chain links TRBV27 with TRBJ1-3; the match to TRBD1 covers 7 bases. Trimming removed 5 bases from V and 2 bases from J; junction bases left unmatched: 9. This CDR3 is built from 16 residues. Germline CDR1 MNHEY, CDR2 SMNVEV (reference sequence). In DNA, the CDR3 is TGTGCCAGCAGTGCATTCCGAACAGGGGCTGGAAACACCATATATTTT. This sequence encodes CASSAFRTGAGNTIYF.

The rearrangement joins TRBV30 to TRBJ1-6; maybe TRBD1 (5 bases). This CDR3 is built from 16 residues. Germline CDR1 GTSNPN, CDR2 SVGIG (reference sequence). V was clipped by 3 bases and J by 0 bases, with 12 bases between them. The CDR3 reads CAWSLSGSSYNSPLHF. For the CDR3, the DNA is TGTGCCTGGAGCCTTTCAGGGAGCTCCTATAATTCACCCCTCCACTTT.

The chain joins TRBV7-9 to TRBJ2-5, with D possibly TRBD1 on 5 matching bases. CDR3 size: 14 residues. The V gene lost 3 bases and the J gene lost 5 bases, with 13 bases spanning the gap. CDR1 and CDR2 (germline): SEHNR, FQNEAQ (reference sequence). CDR3 in amino acids: CASSLYQGLETQYF. CDR3 sequence (DNA): TGTGCCAGCAGCTTGTATCAGGGTCTGGAGACCCAGTACTTC.

The J gene is TRBJ2-3, the V gene TRBV5-4; D ambiguous. Germline lookup yields CDR1 SGHNT and CDR2 YYREEE (reference sequence). Between the trimmed V and J ends, which lost 5 bases and 5 bases, there was a span of 12 bases. This CDR3 is built from 13 residues. In DNA, the CDR3 is TGTGCCAGCAGTGTTGAAGCAGGAGATACGCAGTATTTT. The encoded protein is CASSVEAGDTQYF.

The rearrangement links TRBV4-1 to TRBJ1-2, with 10 nucleotides matching TRBD1. V lost 5 bases, J lost 3 bases, and 12 bases stayed unmatched. This CDR3 is 17 amino acids long. Per germline, CDR1 MGHRA and CDR2 YSYEKL. CDR3 amino acids: CASSLRGPGQGYYGYTF. CDR3 sequence (DNA): TGCGCCAGCAGCTTACGGGGACCGGGACAGGGGTACTATGGCTACACCTTC.

The V gene is TRBV4-1, the J gene TRBJ1-3, with TRBD1 matching over 8 bases. V trimming: 4 bases; J trimming: 0 bases; junction bases outside the gene matches: 8. This CDR3 region has 17 residues. Germline values: CDR1 MGHRA, CDR2 YSYEKL. The CDR3 nucleotides read TGCGCCAGCAGCCCGGGACAGGCTAGAAGCTCTGGAAACACCATATATTTT. Protein product: CASSPGQARSSGNTIYF.

The CDR3 DNA is TGCAGCGTTGAAGCGGGGGGGTTCACAGATACGCAGTATTTT. Translation gives CSVEAGGFTDTQYF. The chain recombines TRBV29-1 with TRBJ2-3, with 8 nucleotides matching TRBD2. CDR1 is SQVTM, CDR2 ANQGSEA, per germline. This CDR3 contains 14 residues. After removal of 1 base from V and 2 bases from J, the junction contained 2 bases not matched to a gene.

The rearrangement uses TRBV7-2 and TRBJ1-2, with a tentative D call TRBD1 (5 bases). Germline V gene sequence: CDR1 SGHTA, CDR2 FQGNSA. There are 15 residues in the CDR3. V lost 5 bases to trimming and J lost 4 bases, with 17 bases between them. The CDR3 spells CASSPQAGQGYGYTF. CDR3 bases: TGTGCCAGCAGCCCGCAAGCGGGGCAGGGCTATGGCTACACCTTC. Using reference TRBV7-2 and TRBJ1-2 for the parts outside the CDR3, the full variable domain is GAGVSQSPSNKVTEKGKDVELRCDPISGHTALYWYRQSLGQGLEFLIYFQGNSAPDKSGLPSDRFSAERTGGSVSTLTIQRTQQEDSAVYLCASSPQAGQGYGYTFGSGTRLTVV.

V and J are TRBV5-4 and TRBJ2-7; 9 positions match TRBD2. Germline V gene data show CDR1 as SGHNT and CDR2 as YYREEE (reference sequence). The CDR3 totals 15 residues. Unmatched junction bases numbered 5, after V lost 3 bases and J lost 1 base. CDR3 region: CASSWETSGSYEQYF. The CDR3 coding sequence is TGTGCCAGCAGCTGGGAGACTAGCGGATCCTACGAGCAGTACTTC.

The chain links TRBV28 to TRBJ2-3; 16 positions agree with TRBD2. The germline V gene has CDR1 MDHEN and CDR2 SYDVKM. The J segment lost 9 bases and the V segment lost 5 bases, leaving 8 bases of the junction unmatched. The CDR3 has 16 residues. The CDR3: CASSPLGTSGRATQYF. Written as DNA, the CDR3 is TGTGCCAGCAGTCCTCTAGGGACTAGCGGGAGGGCCACGCAGTATTTT.

The genes are TRBV27 and TRBJ2-1; 7 bases align to TRBD1. CDR3 length: 14 residues. The germline CDR1 and CDR2 sequences are MNHEY and SMNVEV (reference sequence). V lost 6 bases, J lost 3 bases, and 5 bases stayed unmatched. CDR3 loop: CASRPGQSYNEQFF. CDR3 sequence (DNA): TGTGCCAGCAGACCGGGACAGAGCTACAATGAGCAGTTCTTC.

The CDR3 is CASSGTVDDYGYTF. CDR3 DNA: TGTGCCAGCAGTGGGACAGTCGACGACTATGGCTACACCTTC. The chain joins TRBV6-5 to TRBJ1-2; the match to TRBD1 covers 7 bases. Losses at the gene ends were 5 bases for V and 3 bases for J; bases not matched to a gene: 6. The CDR3 is 14 residues long. Looked up from germline, CDR1 is MNHEY and CDR2 is SVGAGI.

The gene calls are TRBV6-6 and TRBJ1-1; D call uncertain. Trimming left V 10 bases short and J 2 bases short, with 8 bases between. The CDR3 has 11 amino acids. Germline lookup yields CDR1 MNHNY and CDR2 SVGAGI (reference sequence). Here the CDR3 reads CAIKGNTEAFF. The CDR3, as DNA: TGTGCCATCAAGGGTAACACTGAAGCTTTCTTT.

The chain combines TRBV27 with TRBJ2-1, with 8 nucleotides matching TRBD2. V was clipped by 2 bases and J by 0 bases; unmatched bases: 3. The CDR3 extends over 16 amino acids. Per the germline V gene, CDR1 is MNHEY and CDR2 is SMNVEV (reference sequence). The CDR3 coding sequence is TGTGCCAGCAGTTTAGCCGGGGGGGGCTCCTACAATGAGCAGTTCTTC. It codes for CASSLAGGGSYNEQFF.